The present T cell receptor beta chain was sequenced within a study of blood T cell repertoires in COVID-19. About the research overall: Samples representing acute and convalescent COVID-19 were sourced from the United States, Italy and Spain. T cells, B-cell-depleted T cells, or PBMCs supplied cDNA or gDNA.

Authors' methods: Reference gene primer amplification gave estimated nucleated cell counts. The table came from immunoSEQ multiplex PCR; TCRdb's copy has only in-frame clones and leaves some out. That table is the source of V, J and clone size, and D and trimming were worked out from the DNA. The table records roughly 260,000 clones, around 87% of them present only once. Sample: peripheral blood. This TCR derives from a woman aged 45 to 65 with acute or convalescent COVID-19.

The CDR3 protein is CASSPHLRDRETQYF. As DNA, the CDR3 is TGTGCCAGCAGTCCCCATTTGCGGGATCGAGAGACCCAGTACTTC. The chain employs TRBV28 and TRBJ2-5; possible D gene TRBD2, 6 bases. The CDR3 runs 15 residues. CDR1 is MDHEN and CDR2 is SYDVKM in the germline V gene. V gave up 5 bases and J gave up 4 bases, with 17 bases separating them.